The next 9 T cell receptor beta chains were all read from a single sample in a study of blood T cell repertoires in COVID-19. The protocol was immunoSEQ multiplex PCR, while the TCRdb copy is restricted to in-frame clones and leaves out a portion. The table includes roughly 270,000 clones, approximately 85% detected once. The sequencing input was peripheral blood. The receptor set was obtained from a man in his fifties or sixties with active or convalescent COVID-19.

CDR3 bases: TGTGCCAGCAGCGATCGACTGGGGCCAAATGAGCAGTTCTTC. Protein product: CASSDRLGPNEQFF. The rearrangement links TRBV13 to TRBJ2-1, with D possibly matching TRBD1 (5 bases). CDR1 and CDR2 (germline): PRHDT, FYEKMQ (reference sequence). The CDR3 sequence is 14 residues long. Trimming removed 5 bases from V and 7 bases from J, with 15 bases in between.

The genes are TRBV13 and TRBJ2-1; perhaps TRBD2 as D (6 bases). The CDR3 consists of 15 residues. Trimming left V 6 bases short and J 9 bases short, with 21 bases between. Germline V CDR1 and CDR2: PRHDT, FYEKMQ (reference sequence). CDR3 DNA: TGTGCCAGCAGGGACGGGGGAGCGGGCGTCACTGAGCAGTTCTTC. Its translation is CASRDGGAGVTEQFF.

In DNA form, the CDR3 reads TGTGCCAGCAGTGAGGAGGACGTAGGGAATCAGCCCCAGCATTTT. Its translation: CASSEEDVGNQPQHF. This chain joins TRBV2 and TRBJ1-5; no firm D call. Germline V lookup: CDR1 SNHLY, CDR2 FYNNEI. The CDR3 is 15 amino acids. V lost 3 bases, J lost 4 bases, and 13 bases lay in between.

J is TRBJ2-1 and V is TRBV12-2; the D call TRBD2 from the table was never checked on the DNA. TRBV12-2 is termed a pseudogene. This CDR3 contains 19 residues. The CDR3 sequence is CASRLKRDRLAGQYNEQFF. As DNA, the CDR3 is TGTGCAAGTCGCTTAAAAAGGGATCGCCTAGCGGGACAATACAATGAGCAGTTCTTC.

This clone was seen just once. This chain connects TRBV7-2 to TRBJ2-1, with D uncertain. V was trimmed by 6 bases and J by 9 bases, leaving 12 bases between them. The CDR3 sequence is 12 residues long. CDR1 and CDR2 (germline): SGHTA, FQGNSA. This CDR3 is CASRLGGTEQFF. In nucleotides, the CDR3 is TGTGCCAGCAGGCTTGGCGGAACTGAGCAGTTCTTC.

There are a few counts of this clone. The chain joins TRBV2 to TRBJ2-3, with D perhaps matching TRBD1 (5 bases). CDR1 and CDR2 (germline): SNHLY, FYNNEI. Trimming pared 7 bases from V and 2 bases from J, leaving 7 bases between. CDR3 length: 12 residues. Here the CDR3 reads CASKGNTDTQYF. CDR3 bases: TGTGCCAGCAAGGGGAACACAGATACGCAGTATTTT.

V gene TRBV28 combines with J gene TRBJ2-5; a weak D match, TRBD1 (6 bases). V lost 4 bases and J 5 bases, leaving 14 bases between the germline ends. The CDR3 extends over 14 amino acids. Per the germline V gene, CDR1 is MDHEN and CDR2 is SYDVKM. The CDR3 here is CASSSPGALETQYF. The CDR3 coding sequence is TGTGCCAGCAGTTCCCCAGGGGCCCTCGAGACCCAGTACTTC.

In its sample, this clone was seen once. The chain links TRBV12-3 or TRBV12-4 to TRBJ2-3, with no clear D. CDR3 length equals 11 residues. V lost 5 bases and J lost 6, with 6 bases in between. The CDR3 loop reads CASSPTDTQYF. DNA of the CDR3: TGTGCCAGCAGTCCTACCGATACGCAGTATTTT.

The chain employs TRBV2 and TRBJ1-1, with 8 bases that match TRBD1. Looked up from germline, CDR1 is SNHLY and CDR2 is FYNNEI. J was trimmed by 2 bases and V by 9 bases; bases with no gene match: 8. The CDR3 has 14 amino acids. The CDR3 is CARGTGSTNTEAFF. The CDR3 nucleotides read TGTGCCAGAGGGACAGGCAGTACCAACACTGAAGCTTTCTTT.